The next 15 T cell receptor beta chains were all read from a single sample in a study of PD-L1 blockade in urothelial cancer. Sample time point: pretreatment peripheral blood. Repertoires were generated with immunoSEQ multiplex PCR, while TCRdb's copy carries only in-frame clones and drops some. The profile shows about 87,000 clones, 84% of them singletons. Specimen: PBMCs, collected around atezolizumab (anti-PD-L1) treatment. Receptor source: a man between 60 and 75 years old with urothelial cancer.

V is TRBV30 and J is TRBJ1-6; no clear D. CDR3 length equals 13 residues. Deletions cut 8 bases from V and 3 bases from J, with 11 bases between. The germline V gene has CDR1 GTSNPN and CDR2 SVGIG (reference sequence). CDR3 coding DNA: TGTGCCCGCGGGCGTGACTATAATTCACCCCTCCACTTT. It specifies CARGRDYNSPLHF.

The chain carries TRBV6-1 and TRBJ1-1; tentatively, D is TRBD1 (6 bases). The CDR3 has 14 amino acids. Trimming removed 6 bases from V and 6 bases from J, with 17 bases in between. Germline V gene lookup returns CDR1 MNHNS and CDR2 SASEGT. The chain's CDR3 is CASRLDRHLPEAFF. The CDR3 coding sequence is TGTGCCAGCAGGTTAGACAGGCATCTTCCTGAAGCTTTCTTT.

This chain joins TRBV9 and TRBJ2-2; 10 nucleotides align to TRBD2. CDR1 and CDR2 from the germline V gene are SGDLS and YYNGEE. Trimming at V came to 1 base and at J to 2 bases, leaving 5 bases not matched to a gene. This CDR3 region has 17 residues. The chain's CDR3 is CASSVPPSGSNTGELFF. CDR3 nucleotide sequence: TGTGCCAGCAGCGTACCCCCTAGCGGGAGTAACACCGGGGAGCTGTTTTTT.

This chain joins TRBV21-1 and TRBJ1-1. TRBV21-1 is tagged as a pseudogene. The CDR3 sequence is 11 residues long. CDR3 bases: TGTGCCAGCAGGGCGGGCAGAAATGCTTTCTTT. This sequence encodes CASRAGRNAFF.

This chain links TRBV7-2 with TRBJ2-3; 10 bases map to TRBD2. The germline CDR1 and CDR2 sequences are SGHTA and FQGNSA. This CDR3 comprises 19 residues. J gave up 3 bases and V 5 bases, and 17 bases lay outside the gene matches. The CDR3 DNA reads as TGTGCCAGCAGCATCCGAAGACCCCAACCGGGACTAGCGACAGATACGCAGTATTTT. It is translated as CASSIRRPQPGLATDTQYF.

This chain connects TRBV29-1 to TRBJ2-5; 11 bases map to TRBD2. The CDR3 covers 14 residues. The V gene end was trimmed by 7 bases and the J gene end by 5 bases; junction bases not matched to a gene: 9. Germline loops: CDR1 SQVTM, CDR2 ANQGSEA. The CDR3 protein is CSGYSGGAWETQYF. The CDR3 coding sequence is TGCAGCGGGTATAGCGGGGGGGCCTGGGAGACCCAGTACTTC.

The chain carries TRBV10-3 and TRBJ2-7, with 10 positions matching TRBD1. Trimming at V came to 0 bases and at J to 5 bases, leaving 4 bases not matched to a gene. Germline V gene sequence: CDR1 ENHRY, CDR2 SYGVKD. This CDR3 is built from 15 residues. The CDR3 region has the DNA TGTGCCATCAGTGAGTCCCCGGGACAGGGGAACGAGCAGTACTTC. Protein: CAISESPGQGNEQYF.

The chain has TRBV7-2 and TRBJ1-5; 7 bases match TRBD1. The CDR3 is made up of 16 amino acids. Trimming removed 5 bases from V and 0 bases from J; junction bases left unmatched: 7. The germline V gene encodes CDR1 SGHTA and CDR2 FQGNSA. The CDR3 DNA follows: TGTGCCAGCAGCGACACCGGGACAGCTAGCAATCAGCCCCAGCATTTT. It yields the protein CASSDTGTASNQPQHF.

This sequence joins TRBV19 and TRBJ2-1, with D uncertain. The CDR3 extends over 14 amino acids. With 4 bases removed from V and 0 bases from J, the gap between germline ends came to 7 bases. From germline, CDR1 is LNHDA and CDR2 SQIVND (reference sequence). The CDR3 DNA reads as TGTGCCAGTAGTACCACCAGCTCCTACAATGAGCAGTTCTTC. It translates to CASSTTSSYNEQFF.

This clone was counted only a few times. The V gene is TRBV6-5, the J gene TRBJ2-3, with TRBD1 identical over 8 bases. This CDR3 has 16 amino acids. CDR1 and CDR2 (germline): MNHEY, SVGAGI. V trimming: 1 base; J trimming: 1 base; junction bases outside the gene matches: 4. For the CDR3, the DNA is TGTGCCAGCAGTTACTTAGGACAGGGAGGCACAGATACGCAGTATTTT. Translating it yields CASSYLGQGGTDTQYF.

The V call is TRBV27, the J call TRBJ2-7; D might be TRBD1 (6 bases). The V end was cut by 2 bases, the J end by 3 bases, with 17 bases between. Germline values: CDR1 MNHEY, CDR2 SMNVEV (reference sequence). The CDR3 sequence is 16 residues long. CDR3 sequence: CASSLETGRSNYEQYF. For the CDR3, the DNA is TGTGCCAGCAGTTTAGAGACAGGTCGCTCGAACTACGAGCAGTACTTC.

This CDR3 reads CAMRRDNYGYTF. CDR3 nucleotide sequence: TGTGCCATGCGCCGAGATAACTATGGCTACACCTTC. The chain employs TRBV6-1 and TRBJ1-2; D ambiguous. There are 12 residues in the CDR3. V was trimmed by 10 bases and J by 1 base, leaving 10 bases between them. Germline V gene data show CDR1 as MNHNS and CDR2 as SASEGT.

V and J are TRBV9 and TRBJ2-7; D possibly corresponds to TRBD2 (5 bases). This CDR3 is built from 13 residues. Looked up from germline, CDR1 is SGDLS and CDR2 is YYNGEE. Trimming took 0 bases from V and 5 from J, leaving 9 bases between them. The CDR3 DNA is TGTGCCAGCAGCGTAGGATCGGGAAACGAGCAGTACTTC. Protein: CASSVGSGNEQYF.

The chain combines TRBV29-1 with TRBJ2-1; 12 nucleotides agree with TRBD2. Germline CDR1 is SQVTM and CDR2 is ANQGSEA. The J segment lost 2 bases and the V segment lost 4 bases, leaving 3 bases of the junction unmatched. The CDR3 spans 15 residues. The CDR3 region is CSVGLAGGTYNEQFF. CDR3 DNA: TGCAGCGTTGGCCTAGCGGGAGGGACCTACAATGAGCAGTTCTTC.

The chain recombines TRBV6-5 with TRBJ1-3; D not resolved. V was trimmed by 0 bases and J by 0 bases, leaving 9 bases between them. The CDR3 consists of 16 residues. Germline V gene lookup returns CDR1 MNHEY and CDR2 SVGAGI. The CDR3 sequence: CASSYSRRFSGNTIYF. The DNA for the CDR3 is TGTGCCAGCAGTTACTCCCGGCGGTTCTCTGGAAACACCATATATTTT.